This T cell receptor (beta chain) was retrieved from a study of T cell clonality in common variable immunodeficiency. Study-wide findings and caveats: Reportedly, TCR beta sequences from common variable immunodeficiency showed fewer deletions and N-nucleotide insertions.

Germline V gene sequence: CDR1 LNHDA, CDR2 SQIVND (reference sequence). Trimming took 10 bases from V and 4 from J; bases not matched to a gene: 13. The CDR3 runs to 14 residues. This clone was seen only a few times. Its antigen is still unknown. From the germline J gene comes the end of the CDR3, since the read stops 3 residues before it. Assay used: immunoSEQ multiplex PCR; TCRdb lists only in-frame clones, some missing. Recorded here are under 25,000 clones, none singletons. Sequencing input: peripheral blood mononuclear cells. V usage is TRBV19 and J usage is TRBJ2-7, with 7 bases that match TRBD2. The TCR was taken from a human donor with common variable immunodeficiency. This CDR3 is CATSTGGFGYEQYF. The CDR3 bases that were read are TGTGCCACCAGCACCGGGGGGTTTGGTTACGAG. Variable domain in full (rest from reference TRBV19 and TRBJ2-7): DGGITQSPKYLFRKEGQNVTLSCEQNLNHDAMYWYRQDPGQGLRLIYYSQIVNDFQKGDIAEGYSVSREKKESFPLTVTSAQKNPTAFYLCATSTGGFGYEQYFGPGTRLTVT.